The 20 T cell receptor beta chains below were found in one sample sequenced in a study of blood T cell repertoires in COVID-19. Clones were read by immunoSEQ multiplex PCR, and TCRdb kept only the in-frame ones, dropping some. The sample includes about 59,000 clones, 65% to 80% of them seen just once. Sample: peripheral blood. The receptors stem from a man in his 60s with acute or convalescent COVID-19.

The chain's CDR3 is CASSPGQGGEKLFF. The CDR3 DNA reads as TGCGCCAGCAGCCCGGGACAGGGAGGTGAAAAACTGTTTTTT. V is TRBV5-1 and J is TRBJ1-4; the match to TRBD1 covers 9 bases. J gave up 7 bases and V 4 bases, and 5 bases lay outside the gene matches. The CDR3 loop spans 14 amino acids. CDR1 is SGHRS, CDR2 YFSETQ, per germline.

This chain joins TRBV28 and TRBJ1-5, with D possibly being TRBD1 (6 bases). V gave up 8 bases and J gave up 4 bases, with 18 bases separating them. Germline CDR1 MDHEN, CDR2 SYDVKM. The CDR3 has 15 amino acids. The chain's CDR3 is CASFTGGAGNQPQHF. The DNA for the CDR3 is TGTGCCAGCTTTACGGGGGGGGCCGGGAATCAGCCCCAGCATTTT.

This sequence joins TRBV19 and TRBJ2-3; the match to TRBD1 covers 7 bases. V was clipped by 3 bases and J by 0 bases; unmatched bases: 3. CDR3 length equals 15 residues. The germline V gene encodes CDR1 LNHDA and CDR2 SQIVND (reference sequence). The CDR3: CASSIGDRSTDTQYF. The CDR3 nucleotides are TGTGCCAGTAGTATTGGGGACAGAAGCACAGATACGCAGTATTTT.

The chain is built from TRBV13 and TRBJ2-5, with 9 bases that match TRBD2. Germline assignment: CDR1 PRHDT and CDR2 FYEKMQ (reference sequence). V was clipped by 5 bases and J by 4 bases; unmatched bases: 11. The CDR3 totals 16 residues. The CDR3 region is CASSGRLAEGGETQYF. In DNA, the CDR3 is TGTGCCAGCAGCGGCAGACTAGCGGAGGGGGGAGAGACCCAGTACTTC.

The chain links TRBV9 to TRBJ1-2; 9 bases agree with TRBD1. CDR3 size: 16 residues. Germline V gene data show CDR1 as SGDLS and CDR2 as YYNGEE. V was pared by 4 bases and J by 0 bases, with 7 bases of the junction left unmatched. This CDR3 is CASSPWTGVSNYGYTF. As DNA, the CDR3 is TGTGCCAGCAGCCCCTGGACAGGGGTATCTAACTATGGCTACACCTTC.

CDR3 residues: CAVQGNDYGYTF. CDR3 sequence (DNA): TGTGCCGTACAGGGTAACGACTATGGCTACACCTTC. This chain uses TRBV30 with TRBJ1-2; TRBD1 might be the D (6 bases). V lost 8 bases and J 3 bases, leaving 13 bases between the germline ends. Germline values: CDR1 GTSNPN, CDR2 SVGIG (reference sequence). The CDR3 is 12 residues long.

The chain links TRBV6-5 to TRBJ2-7; the D gene is possibly TRBD2 (5 bases). V was cut by 6 bases and J by 2 bases, with 11 bases left in between. Germline-derived CDR1 and CDR2 are MNHEY and SVGAGI. The CDR3 is made up of 13 amino acids. CDR3 sequence reads: CASSPTITYEQYF. Here the CDR3 DNA reads TGTGCCAGCAGCCCGACTATTACCTACGAGCAGTACTTC.

V is TRBV7-9 and J is TRBJ1-1; TRBD1 might be the D (6 bases). The CDR3 has 15 amino acids. Trimming took off 4 bases at V and 3 bases at J, with 15 bases between the two ends. CDR1 SEHNR and CDR2 FQNEAQ come from the germline V gene (reference sequence). The CDR3 sequence is CASSSNRAGDTEAFF. DNA of the CDR3: TGTGCCAGCAGCTCAAACAGGGCTGGGGACACTGAAGCTTTCTTT.

This chain connects TRBV28 to TRBJ2-1; 8 nucleotides line up with TRBD1. CDR1 and CDR2 from the germline V gene are MDHEN and SYDVKM. The trim removed 2 bases at V and 2 bases at J, leaving 5 bases unmatched. The CDR3 consists of 16 residues. The DNA for the CDR3 is TGTGCCAGCAGTTTAACCTTACAGGGGGCCTACAATGAGCAGTTCTTC. Its translation is CASSLTLQGAYNEQFF.

The chain links TRBV3-1 (or the pseudogene TRBV3-2) to TRBJ2-1, with 8 bases fitting TRBD2. Trimming took 2 bases from V and 14 from J; bases not matched to a gene: 14. CDR1 and CDR2 (germline): LGHDT, YNNKEL (reference sequence). This CDR3 comprises 15 residues. The CDR3 coding sequence is TGTGCCAGCAGCCAAATGAGCGGGAGAGGGTTTTTGGAGTTCTTC. This codes for CASSQMSGRGFLEFF.

J is TRBJ2-2 and V is TRBV5-1; possible D gene TRBD2, 5 bases. V was clipped by 4 bases and J by 3 bases, with 13 bases between them. There are 15 residues in the CDR3. Germline assignment: CDR1 SGHRS and CDR2 YFSETQ. CDR3 sequence (DNA): TGCGCCAGCAGCCCCCGTCAGCGGTACACCGGGGAGCTGTTTTTT. It yields the protein CASSPRQRYTGELFF.

This clone was observed at least ten times. The rearrangement uses TRBV7-8 and TRBJ1-4, with D possibly matching TRBD1 (5 bases). This CDR3 region has 16 residues. CDR1 SGHVS and CDR2 FQNEAQ come from the germline V gene. Deletions cut 3 bases from V and 2 bases from J, with 13 bases between. For the CDR3, the DNA is TGTGCCAGCAGCTTGCGACCGGCAGGGACTAATGAAAAACTGTTTTTT. This translates into CASSLRPAGTNEKLFF.

In nucleotides, the CDR3 is TGTGCCAGCAGCTTCTCCCCGGGACTAGAGGCGTTCTTC. Amino acids: CASSFSPGLEAFF. The V gene is TRBV3-1 (or the pseudogene TRBV3-2), the J gene TRBJ2-1; 8 bases agree with TRBD2. CDR3 length: 13 amino acids. The germline gives CDR1 LGHDT, CDR2 YNNKEL (reference sequence). V was pared by 5 bases and J by 15 bases, with 12 bases of the junction left unmatched.

The chain recombines TRBV9 with TRBJ2-3; D is perhaps TRBD2 (6 bases). From germline, CDR1 is SGDLS and CDR2 YYNGEE. The CDR3 extends over 15 amino acids. V lost 1 base to trimming and J lost 1 base, with 10 bases between them. The CDR3 spells CASSVTGTGTDTQYF. The CDR3 DNA sequence: TGTGCCAGCAGCGTAACCGGGACTGGCACAGATACGCAGTATTTT.

V is TRBV7-3 and J is TRBJ2-1; D is possibly TRBD2 (5 bases). Trimming removed 5 bases from V and 0 bases from J, with 11 bases in between. Germline V gene data show CDR1 as SGHTA and CDR2 as FQGTGA. This CDR3 has 15 residues. DNA of the CDR3: TGTGCCAGCAGCCTGTCGGGGAACTCCTACAATGAGCAGTTCTTC. The encoded protein is CASSLSGNSYNEQFF.

V usage is TRBV27 and J usage is TRBJ1-5; a possible D gene is TRBD1 (5 bases). CDR3 size: 13 residues. Per the germline V gene, CDR1 is MNHEY and CDR2 is SMNVEV (reference sequence). The germline V and J ends were trimmed by 5 bases and 4 bases, with 9 bases remaining between them. CDR3 amino acids: CASSPTGNQPQHF. The CDR3 DNA reads TGTGCCAGCAGTCCCACAGGTAATCAGCCCCAGCATTTT.

Regarding this clone: The junction departs from germline at one end; a sequencing error may be responsible. V usage is TRBV5-4 and J usage is TRBJ1-1, with 10 bases that match TRBD1. Per germline, CDR1 SGHNT and CDR2 YYREEE (reference sequence). The CDR3 consists of 16 residues. Written as DNA, the CDR3 is TGTGCCAGCAGCACCCGGGACAGGGGTGTGAATACTGAAGCTTTCTTT. This gives the protein CASSTRDRGVNTEAFF.

This clone was picked up a small number of times. The rearrangement joins TRBV28 to TRBJ1-2; 7 bases fit TRBD1. Germline loops: CDR1 MDHEN, CDR2 SYDVKM. With V trimmed by 5 bases and J by 6 bases, 9 bases remained unmatched. The CDR3 has 14 amino acids. The CDR3 protein is CASSTSGQKNGYTF. CDR3 nucleotides: TGTGCCAGCAGTACCTCGGGACAGAAAAATGGCTACACCTTC.

This clone was detected many times. This chain uses TRBV24-1 with TRBJ2-6, with 9 nucleotides matching TRBD1. Looked up from germline, CDR1 is KGHDR and CDR2 is SFDVKD. The CDR3 consists of 18 residues. V lost 4 bases and J lost 2; bases outside the gene matches: 8. The CDR3 DNA is TGTGCCACCAGTGACCGAGACAGGGGGATCCCTGGGGCCAACGTCCTGACTTTC. It is translated as CATSDRDRGIPGANVLTF.

The V gene is TRBV7-2, the J gene TRBJ2-5; D remains ambiguous. The length of the CDR3 is 17 residues. Germline lookup yields CDR1 SGHTA and CDR2 FQGNSA. V lost 5 bases and J lost 5, with 24 bases in between. CDR3 DNA sequence: TGTGCCAGCAGCCTAGAGCTTTTGGGCATGACATGGGAGACCCAGTACTTC. It yields the protein CASSLELLGMTWETQYF.